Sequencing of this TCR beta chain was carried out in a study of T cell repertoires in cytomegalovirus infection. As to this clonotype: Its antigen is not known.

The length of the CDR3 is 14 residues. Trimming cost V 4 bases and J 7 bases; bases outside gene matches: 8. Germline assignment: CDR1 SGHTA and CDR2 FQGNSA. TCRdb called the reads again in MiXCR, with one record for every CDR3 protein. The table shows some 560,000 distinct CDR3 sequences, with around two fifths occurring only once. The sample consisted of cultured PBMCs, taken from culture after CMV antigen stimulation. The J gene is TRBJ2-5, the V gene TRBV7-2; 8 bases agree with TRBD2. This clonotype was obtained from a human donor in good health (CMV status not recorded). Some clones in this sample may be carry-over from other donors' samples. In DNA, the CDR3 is TGTGCCAGCAGCTCCCTGGGGCTAGCGGGGACCCAGTACTTC. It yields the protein CASSSLGLAGTQYF.